Given below is one T cell receptor (beta chain) in context. This record comes from a study of OX40 agonist ivuxolimab in advanced cancers. For the study at large: Averaging approximately 60 years in age, with a range of roughly 20 to 90, the cohort was approximately 83% male.

Produced via immunoSEQ multiplex PCR; TCRdb's table is partial and in-frame only. Among approximately 20,000 clones listed, roughly three quarters were seen once. CDR1 SEHNR and CDR2 FQNEAQ come from the germline V gene (reference sequence). Trimming removed 4 bases at V and 0 bases at J, with 4 bases between. The CDR3 runs to 14 residues. The V call is TRBV7-9, the J call TRBJ2-6, with no clear D. The TCR was taken from an adult with an advanced solid tumor such as melanoma, head and neck, liver or kidney cancer. This sample comprised CD4+ or CD8+ T cells sorted from blood, obtained in a trial of the OX40 agonist ivuxolimab. The CDR3 protein is CASSSFSGANVLTF. CDR3 coding DNA: TGTGCCAGCAGCTCGTTCTCTGGGGCCAACGTCCTGACTTTC. The complete variable domain, with remaining parts taken from reference TRBV7-9 and TRBJ2-6, reads DTGVSQNPRHKITKRGQNVTFRCDPISEHNRLYWYRQTLGQGPEFLTYFQNEAQLEKSRLLSDRFSAERPKGSFSTLEIQRTEQGDSAMYLCASSSFSGANVLTFGAGSRLTVL.